These T cell receptor beta chains were read from a single sample in a study of cytomegalovirus exposure and HLA in healthy donors. Clones were sequenced by immunoSEQ multiplex PCR, and TCRdb holds only the in-frame ones, with some missing. Of around 29,000 clones in the sample, 50% to 75% were seen once. The sequencing sample was made of PBMCs. Receptors were obtained from a male donor in good health and CMV-seropositive. Each CDR3 is given with its conserved first and last residue. Fields, in order: J gene, V gene, CDR3 protein.

J gene: TRBJ2-1; V gene: TRBV6-4; CDR3 protein: CASSVGDRGVNEQFF
J gene: TRBJ2-4; V gene: TRBV12-5; CDR3 protein: CASGLSTSGRAKNIQYF
J gene: TRBJ2-1; V gene: TRBV10-1; CDR3 protein: CASSRTSGSPNEQFF
J gene: TRBJ1-6; V gene: TRBV2; CDR3 protein: CASKSLMEGFSPLHF
J gene: TRBJ1-5; V gene: TRBV6-1; CDR3 protein: CASLPSADSNQPQHF
J gene: TRBJ2-5; V gene: TRBV7-9; CDR3 protein: CASSSRGPETQYF
J gene: TRBJ2-5; V gene: TRBV7-2; CDR3 protein: CASSSGGLAQETQYF
J gene: TRBJ2-7; V gene: TRBV11-2; CDR3 protein: CASSLRTEQYF
J gene: TRBJ1-2; V gene: TRBV27; CDR3 protein: CASSLQGARGGYTF
J gene: TRBJ2-5; V gene: TRBV9; CDR3 protein: CASSAPVSGETQYF
J gene: TRBJ2-5; V gene: TRBV7-3; CDR3 protein: CASSLLAGRGETQYF
J gene: TRBJ2-7; V gene: TRBV4-1; CDR3 protein: CASSQGALGYEQYF
J gene: TRBJ2-7; V gene: TRBV11-1; CDR3 protein: CASSGTGPYEQYF
J gene: TRBJ1-1; V gene: TRBV19; CDR3 protein: CASRARVSTEAFF
J gene: TRBJ1-1; V gene: TRBV19; CDR3 protein: CATSLPSGTGEAFF
J gene: TRBJ1-5; V gene: TRBV5-6; CDR3 protein: CASSLAGTLGNQPQHF
J gene: TRBJ2-7; V gene: TRBV29-1; CDR3 protein: CSAVPRTSESYEQYF